The next 10 T cell receptor beta chains were all read from a single sample in a study of molecular identifiers for immune sequencing clone quantification. One entry per CDR3 protein results from TCRdb running MiXCR on the PCR reads. The repertoire holds about 630,000 distinct CDR3 sequences, roughly 25% seen once, with 0.7% to 0.95% in the top ten. The sample taken for sequencing was naive CD8+ T cells from blood, with Jurkat cell RNA spiked in. Subset specified: FACS-sorted CD8+CD4-CCR7+CD45RA+ naive T cells. The receptors derive from a human donor in good health. Some libraries in this study had Jurkat cell RNA spiked in.

V and J are TRBV4-1 and TRBJ2-1; D not certain. Trimming removed 0 bases from V and 5 bases from J, with 5 bases in between. The CDR3 consists of 13 residues. From germline, CDR1 is MGHRA and CDR2 YSYEKL. The CDR3 sequence is CASSQEPHNEQFF. CDR3 DNA: TGCGCCAGCAGCCAAGAACCGCACAATGAGCAGTTCTTC.

This clonotype has just a few counts. The chain employs TRBV20-1 and TRBJ2-7; 7 bases agree with TRBD1. Germline assignment: CDR1 DFQATT and CDR2 SNEGSKA (reference sequence). Losses at the gene ends were 4 bases for V and 3 bases for J; bases not matched to a gene: 9. This CDR3 comprises 14 residues. The CDR3, as DNA: TGCAGTGCTAATCCAAGGACAGGATTCTACGAGCAGTACTTC. As protein: CSANPRTGFYEQYF.

This clonotype was seen many times. V is TRBV7-2 and J is TRBJ2-7; 10 bases agree with TRBD2. The length of the CDR3 is 16 residues. The germline gives CDR1 SGHTA, CDR2 FQGNSA. Germline trimming cut 5 bases from V and 5 bases from J; bases unmatched to any gene: 12. The CDR3 is CASSRQSSGSSNEQYF. Written as DNA, the CDR3 is TGTGCCAGCAGCCGGCAGTCTAGCGGGAGTTCTAACGAGCAGTACTTC.

In its sample, this clonotype was seen many times. CDR3 sequence: CASRKTEYSTDTQYF. CDR3 in DNA: TGTGCCAGTAGGAAAACGGAATACAGCACAGATACGCAGTATTTT. The rearrangement uses TRBV19 and TRBJ2-3; D remains ambiguous. The V gene's germline CDR1 is LNHDA and CDR2 SQIVND (reference sequence). This CDR3 has 15 residues. With 6 bases removed from V and 0 bases from J, the gap between germline ends came to 13 bases. Looking up the rest from reference TRBV19 and TRBJ2-3 gives the full variable domain: DGGITQSPKYLFRKEGQNVTLSCEQNLNHDAMYWYRQDPGQGLRLIYYSQIVNDFQKGDIAEGYSVSREKKESFPLTVTSAQKNPTAFYLCASRKTEYSTDTQYFGPGTRLTVL.

This clonotype appeared many times. The rearrangement links TRBV12-5 to TRBJ2-5, with unresolved D. CDR1 and CDR2 (germline): LGHNT, FRNRAP. Trimming stripped 4 bases from V and 2 bases from J, with 14 bases between. This CDR3 contains 15 residues. The DNA for the CDR3 is TGTGCTAGTGGTTCCACGGCCGACGCTCAAGAGACCCAGTACTTC. Its protein is CASGSTADAQETQYF.

This clonotype was observed many times. The V and J genes are TRBV2 and TRBJ2-7, with D possibly being TRBD2 (6 bases). Trimming left V 0 bases short and J 3 bases short, with 15 bases between. Looked up from germline, CDR1 is SNHLY and CDR2 is FYNNEI. This CDR3 region has 16 residues. The CDR3 bases are TGTGCCAGCAGTGAAGCTCGTGGGACTGAAAACTACGAGCAGTACTTC. It translates to CASSEARGTENYEQYF.

J is TRBJ1-1 and V is TRBV4-1; no firm D call. This CDR3 has 14 residues. Trimming took 0 bases from V and 9 from J, leaving 14 bases between them. CDR1 is MGHRA, CDR2 YSYEKL, per germline. The CDR3: CASSQDGMDSQAFF. For the CDR3, the DNA is TGCGCCAGCAGCCAAGACGGTATGGACTCGCAAGCTTTCTTT.

In its sample, this clonotype was seen many times. The chain employs TRBV11-2 and TRBJ2-5; 8 bases map to TRBD1. This CDR3 spans 14 amino acids. CDR1 and CDR2 from the germline V gene are SGHAT and FQNNGV. Trimming at V came to 5 bases and at J to 1 base, leaving 3 bases not matched to a gene. The CDR3 region is CASSTGTGQETQYF. For the CDR3, the DNA is TGTGCCAGCAGCACCGGGACAGGCCAAGAGACCCAGTACTTC.

This clonotype was seen many times. The J gene is TRBJ2-3, the V gene TRBV4-2; TRBD2 aligns across 12 bases. Germline trimming cut 0 bases from V and 5 bases from J; bases unmatched to any gene: 3. From germline, CDR1 is LGHNA and CDR2 YNFKEQ. The CDR3 has 16 amino acids. The chain's CDR3 is CASSQEVLAGGDTQYF. CDR3 DNA sequence: TGTGCCAGCAGCCAAGAAGTACTAGCGGGAGGAGATACGCAGTATTTT.

This clonotype has ten or more counts. The chain links TRBV7-6 to TRBJ2-7, with D possibly TRBD1 on 5 matching bases. CDR3 length equals 15 residues. Germline loops: CDR1 SGHVS, CDR2 FNYEAQ. Trimming pared 1 base from V and 4 bases from J, leaving 14 bases between. CDR3 nucleotide sequence: TGTGCCAGCAGCTTAGACCCGACAGAGCAGTACGAGCAGTACTTC. Residues: CASSLDPTEQYEQYF. Looking up the rest from reference TRBV7-6 and TRBJ2-7 gives the full variable domain: GAGVSQSPRYKVTKRGQDVALRCDPISGHVSLYWYRQALGQGPEFLTYFNYEAQQDKSGLPNDRFSAERPEGSISTLTIQRTEQRDSAMYRCASSLDPTEQYEQYFGPGTRLTVT.